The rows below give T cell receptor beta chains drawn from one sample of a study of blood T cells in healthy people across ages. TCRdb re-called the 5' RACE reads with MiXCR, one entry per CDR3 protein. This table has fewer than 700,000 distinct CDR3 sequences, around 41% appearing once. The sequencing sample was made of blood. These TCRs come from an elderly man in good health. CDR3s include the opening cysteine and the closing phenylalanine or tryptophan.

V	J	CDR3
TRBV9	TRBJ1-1	CASSSSTGTHNAEAFF
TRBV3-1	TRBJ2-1	CASSLGGGGGNEQFF
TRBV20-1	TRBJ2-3	CSASSQGARSTDTQYF
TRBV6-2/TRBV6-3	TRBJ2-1	CASRQRPPGGEQFF
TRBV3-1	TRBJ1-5	CASSRGGQLLNQPQHF
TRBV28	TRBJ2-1	CASSPLGNNGDEQFF
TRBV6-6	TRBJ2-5	CASLLAVALGEQYF
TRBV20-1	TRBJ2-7	CSARRSGYPYEQYF
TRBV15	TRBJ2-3	CATSSPGTLPTDTQYF
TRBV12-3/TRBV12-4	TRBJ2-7	CASSFPRPRYEQYF
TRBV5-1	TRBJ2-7	CASSFSAVGYEQYF
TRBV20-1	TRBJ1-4	CSARQGAGATNEKLFF
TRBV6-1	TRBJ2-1	CASSEALVVGAQFF
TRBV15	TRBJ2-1	CATSFMNRGNEQFF
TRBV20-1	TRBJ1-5	CSARDVGGNQPQHF
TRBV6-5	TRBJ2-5	CARQQADQETQYF
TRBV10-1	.	CASSDWDRGRYEQYF
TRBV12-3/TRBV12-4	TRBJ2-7	CASSPGTGPYEQYF
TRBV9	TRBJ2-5	CASSANILSQETQYF
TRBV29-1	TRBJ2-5	CSGSRLQQETQYF
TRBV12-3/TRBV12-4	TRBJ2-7	CASSFGVHEQYF
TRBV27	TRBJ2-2	CARGPYVGSTNTGELFF
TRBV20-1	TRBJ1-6	CSASSGGTYNSPLHF
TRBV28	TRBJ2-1	CASRQIAGFYNEQFF
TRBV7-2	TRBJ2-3	CASTTTRGKDTQYF
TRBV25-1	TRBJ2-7	CASSEGAGDSYEQYF
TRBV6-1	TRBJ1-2	CASSAEQGSVYGYTF
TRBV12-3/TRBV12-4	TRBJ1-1	CASSFANTEAFF
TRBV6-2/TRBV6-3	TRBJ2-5	CASGLAGGKGNEQYF
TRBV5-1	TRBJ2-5	CASSRQGNQETQYF
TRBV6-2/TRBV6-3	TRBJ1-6	CASSLLHF
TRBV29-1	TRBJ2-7	CSVGTGGLYEQYF
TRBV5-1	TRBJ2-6	CASSPGQGARGANVLTF
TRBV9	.	CASSADHSGRAREQYF
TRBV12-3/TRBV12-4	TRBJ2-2	CASGRTGGELFF
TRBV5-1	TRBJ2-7	CTSSQGGFYYEQYF
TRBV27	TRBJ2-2	CASSFSPFGTGELFF
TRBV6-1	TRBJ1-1	CASTYQTGRIEAFF
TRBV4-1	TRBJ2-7	CASSPKQGYEQYF
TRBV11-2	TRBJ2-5	CASGGTPQETQYF
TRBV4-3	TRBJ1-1	CASSQELRTGGLGMNTEAFF
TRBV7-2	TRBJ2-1	CASSFSSGDQTNEQFF
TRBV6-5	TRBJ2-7	CASAIRDTDYEQYF
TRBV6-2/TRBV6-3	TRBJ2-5	CASSYRGTVRTQYF
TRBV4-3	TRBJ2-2	CASSASVWGPNTGELFF
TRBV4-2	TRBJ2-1	CANSQDLVGYNEQFF
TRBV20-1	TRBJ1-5	CSARVAGRGPQHF
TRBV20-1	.	CSARVSSGRNPEQYF
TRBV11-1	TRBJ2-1	CASSLFGNPNEQFF
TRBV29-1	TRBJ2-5	CSVVGGRETQYF
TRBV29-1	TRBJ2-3	CSVDGPGLADTDTQYF
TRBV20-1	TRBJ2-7	CSARGVDRTYEQYF
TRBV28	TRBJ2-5	CASSLSSGLGTQYF
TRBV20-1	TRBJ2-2	CSAHSGTTNTGELFF
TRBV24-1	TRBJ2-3	CATSDSTLGAGGTDTQYF
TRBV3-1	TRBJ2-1	CASSHSSLRYNEQFF